This T cell receptor beta chain was obtained from a study of T cells after yellow fever vaccination. Looking at the study overall: Where fractions had low cell numbers, libraries were prepared from them with the SMART-Seq v4 Ultra Low Input RNA kit.

Comments on this clonotype: Its antigen is unknown.

This CDR3 comprises 16 residues. Germline-derived CDR1 and CDR2 are SGDLS and YYNGEE. V gave up 2 bases and J gave up 6 bases; unmatched junction bases: 8. Regarding the study as a whole: Subsequent to the booster, the majority of primary-vaccination clones reappeared (96% CD4, 85% to 90% CD8).

For TCR, cDNA came from 5'RACE template switching, which added a universal primer site and UMIs. TCRdb itself ran the 5' RACE reads through MiXCR, one entry per CDR3 protein. Counted here are hundreds of thousands of distinct CDR3 sequences, roughly 8.7% occurring once; the ten biggest clones make up approximately 19%. The TCR originated in a man aged 18 to 35 who received the YFV17D yellow fever vaccine. The chain carries TRBV9 and TRBJ2-2; 9 bases align to TRBD1. The source material was PBMCs, sampled on the day of the first yellow fever vaccination. CDR3 nucleotide sequence: TGTGCCAGCAGCGTCCGGACAGGGGTAGTATCCGGGGAGCTGTTTTTT. As protein: CASSVRTGVVSGELFF.